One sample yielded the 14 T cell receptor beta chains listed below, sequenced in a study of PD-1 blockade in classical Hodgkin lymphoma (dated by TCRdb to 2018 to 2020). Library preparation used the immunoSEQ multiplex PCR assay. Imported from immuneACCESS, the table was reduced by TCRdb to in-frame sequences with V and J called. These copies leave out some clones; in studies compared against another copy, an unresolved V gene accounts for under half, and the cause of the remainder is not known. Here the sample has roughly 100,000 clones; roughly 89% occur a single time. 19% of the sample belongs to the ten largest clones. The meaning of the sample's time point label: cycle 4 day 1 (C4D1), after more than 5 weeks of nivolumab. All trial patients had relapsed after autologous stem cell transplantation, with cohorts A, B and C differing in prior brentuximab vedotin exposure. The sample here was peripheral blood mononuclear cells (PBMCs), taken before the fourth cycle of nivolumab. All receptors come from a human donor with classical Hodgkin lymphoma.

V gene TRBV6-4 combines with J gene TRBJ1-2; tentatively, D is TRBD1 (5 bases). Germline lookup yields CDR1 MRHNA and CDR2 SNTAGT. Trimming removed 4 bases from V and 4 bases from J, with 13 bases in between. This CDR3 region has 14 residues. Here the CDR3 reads CASSAGRAGYGYTF. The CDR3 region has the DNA TGTGCCAGCAGTGCGGGCAGGGCTGGCTATGGCTACACCTTC.

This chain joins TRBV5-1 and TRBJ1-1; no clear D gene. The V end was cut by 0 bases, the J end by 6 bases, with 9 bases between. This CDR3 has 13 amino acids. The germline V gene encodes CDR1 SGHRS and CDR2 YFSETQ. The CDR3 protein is CASSLEYISEAFF. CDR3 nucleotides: TGCGCCAGCAGCTTGGAGTATATTTCTGAAGCTTTCTTT. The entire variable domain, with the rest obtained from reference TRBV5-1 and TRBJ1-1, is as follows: KAGVTQTPRYLIKTRGQQVTLSCSPISGHRSVSWYQQTPGQGLQFLFEYFSETQRNKGNFPGRFSGRQFSNSRSEMNVSTLELGDSALYLCASSLEYISEAFFGQGTRLTVV.

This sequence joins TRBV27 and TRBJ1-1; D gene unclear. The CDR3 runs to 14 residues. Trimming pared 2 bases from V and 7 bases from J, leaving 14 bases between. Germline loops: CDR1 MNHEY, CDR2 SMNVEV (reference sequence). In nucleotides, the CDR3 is TGTGCCAGCAGTTTAGCTCGGAATTGGGATGAAGCTTTCTTT. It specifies CASSLARNWDEAFF.

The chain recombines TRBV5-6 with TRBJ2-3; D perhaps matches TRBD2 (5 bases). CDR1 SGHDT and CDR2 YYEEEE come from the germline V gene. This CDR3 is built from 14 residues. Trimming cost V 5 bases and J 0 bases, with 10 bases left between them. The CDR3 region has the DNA TGTGCCAGCAGTCTGGTAGCGAGCACAGATACGCAGTATTTT. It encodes CASSLVASTDTQYF.

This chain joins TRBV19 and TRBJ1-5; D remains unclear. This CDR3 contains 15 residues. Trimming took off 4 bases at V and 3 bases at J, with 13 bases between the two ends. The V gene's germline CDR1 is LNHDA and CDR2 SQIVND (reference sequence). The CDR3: CASSTPGRDNQPQHF. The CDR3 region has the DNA TGTGCCAGTAGTACCCCTGGGAGGGACAATCAGCCCCAGCATTTT.

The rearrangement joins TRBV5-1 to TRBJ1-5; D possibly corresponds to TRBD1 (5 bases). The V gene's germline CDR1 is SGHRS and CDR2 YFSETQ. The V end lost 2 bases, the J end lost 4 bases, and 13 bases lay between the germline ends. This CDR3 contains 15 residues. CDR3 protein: CASSLEGRENQPQHF. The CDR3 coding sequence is TGCGCCAGCAGCTTAGAGGGACGGGAAAATCAGCCCCAGCATTTT.

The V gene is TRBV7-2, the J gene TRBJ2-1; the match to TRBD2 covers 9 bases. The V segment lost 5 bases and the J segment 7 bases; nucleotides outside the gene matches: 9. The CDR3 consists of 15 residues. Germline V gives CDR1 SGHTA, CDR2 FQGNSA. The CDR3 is CASSKGAGGRNEQFF. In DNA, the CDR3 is TGTGCCAGCAGCAAGGGGGCGGGAGGGCGGAATGAGCAGTTCTTC.

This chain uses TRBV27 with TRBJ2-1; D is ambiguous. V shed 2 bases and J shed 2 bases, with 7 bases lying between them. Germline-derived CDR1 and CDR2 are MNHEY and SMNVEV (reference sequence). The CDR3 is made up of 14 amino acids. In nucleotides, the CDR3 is TGTGCCAGCAGTTTAAGGGCAGCCTACAATGAGCAGTTCTTC. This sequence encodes CASSLRAAYNEQFF.

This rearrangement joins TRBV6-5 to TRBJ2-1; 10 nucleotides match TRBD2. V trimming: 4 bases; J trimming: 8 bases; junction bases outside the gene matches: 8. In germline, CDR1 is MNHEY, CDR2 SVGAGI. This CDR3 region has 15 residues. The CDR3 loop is CASSLGTSAGDEQFF. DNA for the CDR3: TGTGCCAGCAGTTTAGGGACTAGCGCCGGCGATGAGCAGTTCTTC.

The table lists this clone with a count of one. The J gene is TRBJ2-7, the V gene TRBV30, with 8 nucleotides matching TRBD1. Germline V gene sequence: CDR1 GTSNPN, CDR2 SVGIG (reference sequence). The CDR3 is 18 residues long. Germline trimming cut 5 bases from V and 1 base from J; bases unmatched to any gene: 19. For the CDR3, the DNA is TGTGCCTGGGAGGAACAGATATTGACCGGGACAGGTTCCTACGAGCAGTACTTC. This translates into CAWEEQILTGTGSYEQYF.

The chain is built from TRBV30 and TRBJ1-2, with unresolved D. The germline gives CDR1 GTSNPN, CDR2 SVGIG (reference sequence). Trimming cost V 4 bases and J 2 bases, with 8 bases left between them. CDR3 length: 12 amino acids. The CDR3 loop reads CAWMLENYGYTF. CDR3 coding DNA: TGTGCCTGGATGTTGGAGAACTATGGCTACACCTTC.

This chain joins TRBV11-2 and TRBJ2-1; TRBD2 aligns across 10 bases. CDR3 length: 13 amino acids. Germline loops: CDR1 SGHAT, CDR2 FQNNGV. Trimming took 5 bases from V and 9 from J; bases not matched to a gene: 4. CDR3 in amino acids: CASSPGLAAEQFF. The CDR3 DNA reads TGTGCCAGCAGCCCAGGACTAGCGGCTGAGCAGTTCTTC.

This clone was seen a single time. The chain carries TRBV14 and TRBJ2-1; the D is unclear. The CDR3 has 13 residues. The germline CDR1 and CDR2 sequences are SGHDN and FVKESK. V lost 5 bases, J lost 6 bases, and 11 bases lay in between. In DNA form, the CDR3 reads TGTGCCAGCAGCTACGGGCGGAGCAATGAGCAGTTCTTC. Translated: CASSYGRSNEQFF.

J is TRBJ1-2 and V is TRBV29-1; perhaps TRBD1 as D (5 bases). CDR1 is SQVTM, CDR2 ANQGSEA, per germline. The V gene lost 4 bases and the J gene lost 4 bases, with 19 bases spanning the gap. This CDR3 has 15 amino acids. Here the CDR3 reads CSVGLTDPDLYGYTF. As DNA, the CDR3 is TGCAGCGTTGGACTGACAGACCCTGATCTCTATGGCTACACCTTC.